Sequencing of this T cell receptor (beta chain) was carried out in a study of CD8 T cells in ankylosing spondylitis. Whole-study findings and limits: It appeared that ankylosing spondylitis blood was characterized by a TCR beta motif of fewer than 10 highly homologous variants.

Quantitative 5'-RACE with molecular barcodes was used to make the TCR beta libraries. TCRdb re-called the 5' RACE reads with MiXCR, one entry per CDR3 protein. The sample carries around 770,000 distinct CDR3 sequences, about 10% recorded once. Between the trimmed V and J ends, which lost 0 bases and 3 bases, there was a span of 14 bases. Germline CDR1 and CDR2: DFQATT and SNEGSKA (reference sequence). The CDR3 runs to 15 residues. This clonotype was seen ten or more times. Its antigen remains unidentified. This clonotype was sampled from a male donor with ankylosing spondylitis. The rearrangement uses TRBV20-1 and TRBJ1-2; D is possibly TRBD1 (6 bases). The specimen was blood, either unsorted or a sorted T cell fraction (not recorded which). The CDR3 spells CSARDPQGSDYGYTF. CDR3 coding DNA: TGCAGTGCTAGAGATCCCCAGGGGTCGGACTATGGCTACACCTTC.